What follows are 25 T cell receptor beta chains derived from one specimen sequenced in a study of CD8 T cells in Susac syndrome. cDNA came from about 0.51 to 1 ug RNA primed by random hexamers. TCRdb re-called the immunoSEQ multiplex PCR reads with MiXCR, one entry per CDR3 protein. The repertoire has fewer than 350,000 distinct CDR3 sequences, 89% of them found once; the top ten carry 0.18%. The specimen was CD8+ T cells from PBMCs. The receptor set was obtained from a human donor with multiple sclerosis.

This chain connects TRBV19 to TRBJ2-1; no clear D. Deletions cut 1 base from V and 5 bases from J, with 9 bases between. CDR1 is LNHDA, CDR2 SQIVND, per germline (reference sequence). The CDR3 consists of 14 residues. Here the CDR3 reads CASSIGTSNNEQFF. The CDR3 region has the DNA TGTGCCAGTAGTATAGGGACGTCCAACAATGAGCAGTTCTTC.

The genes are TRBV11-2 and TRBJ2-2; D is undetermined. Trimming stripped 4 bases from V and 8 bases from J, with 8 bases between. The CDR3 extends over 12 amino acids. CDR1 is SGHAT, CDR2 FQNNGV, per germline. CDR3 sequence (DNA): TGTGCCAGCAGCTCCCCTAGGGGGGAGCTGTTTTTT. Its translation: CASSSPRGELFF.

The table lists this clonotype with a count of one. The chain joins TRBV20-1 to TRBJ2-5; 7 bases map to TRBD1. CDR3 length: 14 amino acids. Germline V CDR1 and CDR2: DFQATT, SNEGSKA (reference sequence). Losses at the gene ends were 7 bases for V and 4 bases for J; bases not matched to a gene: 12. CDR3 protein: CSVTRRGGGETQYF. In DNA, the CDR3 is TGCAGTGTCACTAGGAGAGGGGGCGGAGAGACCCAGTACTTC.

J is TRBJ2-6 and V is TRBV7-8; D is unresolved. The CDR3 length is 15 residues. V was cut by 1 base and J by 4 bases, with 8 bases left in between. Germline V gene sequence: CDR1 SGHVS, CDR2 FQNEAQ. The CDR3: CASSLEFLGANVLTF. The CDR3 DNA reads as TGTGCCAGCAGCTTAGAGTTCCTAGGGGCCAACGTCCTGACTTTC.

V gene TRBV13 combines with J gene TRBJ2-5; 8 positions agree with TRBD2. CDR1 and CDR2 from the germline V gene are PRHDT and FYEKMQ (reference sequence). The CDR3 is made up of 15 amino acids. The J segment lost 5 bases and the V segment lost 2 bases, leaving 7 bases of the junction unmatched. Here the CDR3 DNA reads TGTGCCAGCAGCTTATTCGGGGGGGCCCGGGAGACCCAGTACTTC. Translating it yields CASSLFGGARETQYF. The variable domain in full, with the rest retrieved from reference TRBV13 and TRBJ2-5, is AAGVIQSPRHLIKEKRETATLKCYPIPRHDTVYWYQQGPGQDPQFLISFYEKMQSDKGSIPDRFSAQQFSDYHSELNMSSLELGDSALYFCASSLFGGARETQYFGPGTRLLVL.

The V call is TRBV7-8, the J call TRBJ2-1; no clear D gene. V lost 1 base and J 4 bases, leaving 8 bases between the germline ends. The CDR3 is 14 residues long. Germline values: CDR1 SGHVS, CDR2 FQNEAQ. This CDR3 is CASSLEDTYNEQFF. Written as DNA, the CDR3 is TGTGCCAGCAGCTTAGAAGACACTTACAATGAGCAGTTCTTC.

The rearrangement links TRBV7-8 to TRBJ1-1, with 7 bases that match TRBD1. J lost 6 bases, V lost 1 base, and 2 bases had no gene match. The CDR3 runs to 13 residues. CDR1 and CDR2 from the germline V gene are SGHVS and FQNEAQ. The chain's CDR3 is CASSLVGGPEAFF. CDR3 sequence (DNA): TGTGCCAGCAGCTTAGTAGGGGGCCCTGAAGCTTTCTTT.

The genes are TRBV4-3 and TRBJ2-7; TRBD1 might be the D (6 bases). The V and J ends lost 3 bases and 3 bases respectively, with 21 bases between them. CDR1 and CDR2 from the germline V gene are LGHNA and YSLEER. The length of the CDR3 is 17 residues. The CDR3 coding sequence is TGCGCCAGCAGCCATGATACAGGGCCGGGAACTGGCTACGAGCAGTACTTC. Translation: CASSHDTGPGTGYEQYF.

In this sample, this clonotype turned up a few times. The chain carries TRBV5-6 and TRBJ2-7; D not resolved. CDR3 length: 13 amino acids. Trimming cost V 0 bases and J 0 bases, with 4 bases left between them. Germline V gene data show CDR1 as SGHDT and CDR2 as YYEEEE. CDR3 nucleotide sequence: TGTGCCAGCAGCTTGGACAACTCCTACGAGCAGTACTTC. Translation gives CASSLDNSYEQYF.

This clonotype was picked up a small number of times. The V call is TRBV9, the J call TRBJ2-7; no firm D call. Trimming shortened V by 0 bases and J by 1 base, and 5 bases separated the two germline ends. Germline assignment: CDR1 SGDLS and CDR2 YYNGEE. The CDR3 totals 13 residues. This CDR3 reads CASSVGQSYEQYF. CDR3 in DNA: TGTGCCAGCAGCGTAGGACAATCCTACGAGCAGTACTTC.

The chain couples TRBV7-8 to TRBJ2-1; 15 bases fit TRBD2. The CDR3 has 18 amino acids. V gave up 3 bases and J gave up 7 bases; unmatched junction bases: 10. The V gene's germline CDR1 is SGHVS and CDR2 FQNEAQ. The CDR3 DNA follows: TGTGCCAGCAGCTTTGGACTAGCGGGAGGGCCCTACCGTAATGAGCAGTTCTTC. Residues: CASSFGLAGGPYRNEQFF.

This chain connects TRBV2 to TRBJ2-1, with 7 nucleotides matching TRBD2. The CDR3 is 13 amino acids. The germline CDR1 and CDR2 sequences are SNHLY and FYNNEI. V shed 7 bases, J shed 5 bases, and the junction held 5 bases outside the gene matches. The CDR3 sequence: CASNGLENNEQFF. CDR3 DNA sequence: TGTGCCAGCAACGGACTAGAAAACAATGAGCAGTTCTTC.

The chain employs TRBV28 and TRBJ2-1, with TRBD2 matching over 13 bases. From germline, CDR1 is MDHEN and CDR2 SYDVKM. This CDR3 contains 15 residues. V shed 6 bases, J shed 8 bases, and the junction held 7 bases outside the gene matches. In nucleotides, the CDR3 is TGTGCCAGCAGATCACTCGGACTAGCGGGAGATGAGCAGTTCTTC. It is translated as CASRSLGLAGDEQFF.

The genes are TRBV6-5 and TRBJ2-7, with D unresolved. This CDR3 is 16 amino acids long. The germline V and J ends were trimmed by 0 bases and 7 bases, with 19 bases remaining between them. Germline V gene data show CDR1 as MNHEY and CDR2 as SVGAGI. The CDR3 DNA reads TGTGCCAGCAGTTACTCTTCGATTGGGCCTACAGTGGAGCAGTACTTC. Protein sequence: CASSYSSIGPTVEQYF.

The chain links TRBV9 to TRBJ2-7; TRBD1 is a possible D gene (6 bases). The CDR3 sequence is 14 residues long. CDR1 and CDR2 (germline): SGDLS, YYNGEE. V was pared by 2 bases and J by 3 bases, with 12 bases between. DNA of the CDR3: TGTGCCAGCAGCGTGTCAGGGGTTGACTACGAGCAGTACTTC. Its protein is CASSVSGVDYEQYF.

V is TRBV7-3 and J is TRBJ2-3; 8 bases map to TRBD2. Trimming removed 1 base from V and 0 bases from J; junction bases left unmatched: 12. This CDR3 comprises 19 residues. Germline CDR1 is SGHTA and CDR2 is FQGTGA. CDR3 bases: TGTGCCAGCAGCTTAAAGGGGCGGGGTAGCGGGAAGAGCACAGATACGCAGTATTTT. It codes for CASSLKGRGSGKSTDTQYF.

CDR3 DNA: TGTGCCAGCAGTTACGATAGCGGGAGGGCCGATGAGCAGTTCTTC. Encoded protein: CASSYDSGRADEQFF. The J gene is TRBJ2-1, the V gene TRBV6-5; the match to TRBD2 covers 11 bases. Germline V CDR1 and CDR2: MNHEY, SVGAGI. Trimming removed 2 bases from V and 8 bases from J; junction bases left unmatched: 5. CDR3 length: 15 amino acids.

The chain couples TRBV28 to TRBJ2-2, with 14 bases that match TRBD2. V shed 6 bases and J 6 bases; nucleotides not matched to a gene: 6. The CDR3 has 16 residues. CDR1 is MDHEN, CDR2 SYDVKM, per germline. CDR3 in amino acids: CASRILGLAGAGELFF. As DNA, the CDR3 is TGTGCCAGCAGAATTTTGGGACTAGCGGGAGCCGGGGAGCTGTTTTTT.

This clonotype turned up a few times. J is TRBJ2-7 and V is TRBV9, with a tentative D call TRBD1 (6 bases). CDR3 size: 12 residues. Germline V gives CDR1 SGDLS, CDR2 YYNGEE. Trimming removed 4 bases at V and 7 bases at J, with 12 bases between. In nucleotides, the CDR3 is TGTGCCAGCAGCAGCGGTGGGACAGAGCAGTACTTC. Translating it yields CASSSGGTEQYF.

This chain joins TRBV28 and TRBJ2-5; perhaps TRBD2 as D (7 bases). V gave up 5 bases and J gave up 3 bases, with 16 bases separating them. The CDR3 totals 15 residues. Germline CDR1 MDHEN, CDR2 SYDVKM. The CDR3 DNA sequence: TGTGCCAGCAGTCAGAATACAGGGAGGGAAGAGACCCAGTACTTC. Residues: CASSQNTGREETQYF. Combining the CDR3 with reference TRBV28 and TRBJ2-5 gives the whole variable domain DVKVTQSSRYLVKRTGEKVFLECVQDMDHENMFWYRQDPGLGLRLIYFSYDVKMKEKGDIPEGYSVSREKKERFSLILESASTNQTSMYLCASSQNTGREETQYFGPGTRLLVL.

This clonotype has more than one count but fewer than ten. The V call is TRBV27, the J call TRBJ2-2; TRBD2 aligns across 10 bases. CDR1 is MNHEY and CDR2 is SMNVEV in the germline V gene (reference sequence). CDR3 size: 15 residues. V shed 5 bases and J 4 bases; nucleotides not matched to a gene: 4. The CDR3 here is CASSLAGDLTGELFF. CDR3 coding DNA: TGTGCCAGCAGTCTAGCGGGGGACCTCACCGGGGAGCTGTTTTTT.

The chain recombines TRBV19 with TRBJ1-5, with D perhaps TRBD1 (5 bases). In germline, CDR1 is LNHDA, CDR2 SQIVND (reference sequence). The CDR3 runs 15 residues. V was trimmed by 7 bases and J by 3 bases, leaving 16 bases between them. This CDR3 is CASIETALINQPQHF. The DNA for the CDR3 is TGTGCCAGTATTGAGACAGCGCTCATCAATCAGCCCCAGCATTTT.

The CDR3 protein is CASSPGVSGMAQYF. The CDR3 DNA sequence: TGTGCCAGCAGCCCCGGGGTTAGCGGGATGGCCCAGTACTTC. The chain uses TRBV7-2 and TRBJ2-5; 8 bases line up with TRBD2. Germline V gene lookup returns CDR1 SGHTA and CDR2 FQGNSA. The V and J ends lost 5 bases and 9 bases, in that order; junction bases with no gene match: 11. The CDR3 is 14 amino acids.

The chain carries TRBV20-1 and TRBJ2-5; maybe TRBD1 (6 bases). CDR1 and CDR2 from the germline V gene are DFQATT and SNEGSKA (reference sequence). The CDR3 has 14 amino acids. V was shortened by 0 bases and J by 3 bases, with 11 bases between the two germline ends. The CDR3 DNA reads TGCAGTGCTAGAGATTGGTCAGGGGAAGAGACCCAGTACTTC. It is translated as CSARDWSGEETQYF.

The chain joins TRBV27 to TRBJ1-1; a weak D match, TRBD1 (5 bases). Germline CDR1 reads MNHEY; CDR2 reads SMNVEV (reference sequence). Trimming stripped 1 base from V and 1 base from J, with 7 bases between. This CDR3 spans 14 amino acids. The DNA for the CDR3 is TGTGCCAGCAGTTTATGGGGGGGGAACACTGAAGCTTTCTTT. It yields the protein CASSLWGGNTEAFF.